What follows are 20 T cell receptor beta chains derived from one specimen sequenced in a study of blood T cell repertoires in COVID-19. Data came from immunoSEQ multiplex PCR; TCRdb stores just in-frame clones and leaves some out. The sample has some 170,000 clones; 85% to 90% are singletons. Input material: peripheral blood. The receptors stem from a woman between 65 and 79 years old with COVID-19, enrolled during active disease.

The V gene is TRBV28, the J gene TRBJ2-1; 8 nucleotides align to TRBD1. There are 15 residues in the CDR3. With 1 base clipped from V and 8 bases from J, the junction kept 7 bases outside the gene matches. Germline V gene sequence: CDR1 MDHEN, CDR2 SYDVKM. This CDR3 is CASSLLRQGLYEQFF. The CDR3, as DNA: TGTGCCAGCAGTTTATTAAGACAGGGGTTGTATGAGCAGTTCTTC.

The DNA of the CDR3 is TGTGCCAGCAGCTTAACGGGAGACTCCTACGAGCAGTACTTC. This codes for CASSLTGDSYEQYF. The chain joins TRBV7-3 to TRBJ2-7, with a possible D match to TRBD2 (5 bases). The CDR3 is 14 residues long. CDR1 and CDR2 from the germline V gene are SGHTA and FQGTGA. V was shortened by 0 bases and J by 0 bases, with 6 bases between the two germline ends.

The rearrangement links TRBV19 to TRBJ2-3; D is perhaps TRBD2 (6 bases). The CDR3 length is 17 residues. Germline V gives CDR1 LNHDA, CDR2 SQIVND (reference sequence). V lost 3 bases to trimming and J lost 1 base, with 17 bases between them. CDR3 amino acids: CASSMAGYTGGTDTQYF. Here the CDR3 DNA reads TGTGCCAGTAGTATGGCGGGATATACTGGCGGCACAGATACGCAGTATTTT.

The chain carries TRBV5-1 and TRBJ2-7, with 7 bases fitting TRBD2. Germline CDR1 is SGHRS and CDR2 is YFSETQ. This CDR3 contains 18 residues. V dropped 0 bases and J dropped 4; count of bases not matched to a gene: 16. This chain's CDR3 is CASSLAIAAGALQYEQYF. The CDR3 bases are TGCGCCAGCAGCTTGGCTATTGCCGCGGGAGCCCTCCAATACGAGCAGTACTTC.

The V and J genes are TRBV25-1 and TRBJ2-2; possible D gene TRBD2, 5 bases. The CDR3 is 17 amino acids. The germline gives CDR1 MGHDK, CDR2 SYGVNS. The V gene lost 6 bases and the J gene lost 1 base, with 18 bases spanning the gap. The DNA for the CDR3 is TGTGCCAGCAGAGGACGGGAACCCACGCAGAACACCGGGGAGCTGTTTTTT. It is translated as CASRGREPTQNTGELFF.

About this clone itself: Other DNA sequences of this sample code for an identical CDR3. The chain is built from TRBV29-1 and TRBJ2-1; unclear D gene. Trimming took off 4 bases at V and 6 bases at J, with 10 bases between the two ends. CDR1 and CDR2 from the germline V gene are SQVTM and ANQGSEA. The CDR3 is made up of 12 amino acids. The CDR3 region is CSVALGSNEQFF. For the CDR3, the DNA is TGCAGCGTTGCTTTGGGCAGCAATGAGCAGTTCTTC.

V is TRBV30 and J is TRBJ1-2; 9 positions agree with TRBD1. Losses at the gene ends were 7 bases for V and 3 bases for J; bases not matched to a gene: 9. CDR3 size: 14 residues. The germline V gene has CDR1 GTSNPN and CDR2 SVGIG (reference sequence). The CDR3: CASTGGGLDYGYTF. DNA for the CDR3: TGTGCCTCGACAGGGGGGGGGTTGGACTATGGCTACACCTTC.

The chain is built from TRBV6-5 and TRBJ2-7; D is ambiguous. This CDR3 region has 11 residues. Germline V CDR1 and CDR2: MNHEY, SVGAGI. V lost 5 bases and J lost 4, with 6 bases in between. The chain's CDR3 is CASSIGYEQYF. The CDR3 nucleotides read TGTGCCAGCAGTATCGGTTACGAGCAGTACTTC.

The CDR3 coding sequence is TGTGCCAGCAGTTACCCAACTAGTATCGAGAAGCAGTTCTTC. Its translation is CASSYPTSIEKQFF. The chain is built from TRBV6-5 and TRBJ2-1; possible D gene TRBD2, 5 bases. Germline V gene sequence: CDR1 MNHEY, CDR2 SVGAGI. V gave up 2 bases and J gave up 11 bases, with 16 bases separating them. The CDR3 has 14 residues.

On this clone itself: An end of the junction does not agree with germline; a read error may underlie this. This chain's CDR3 is CASSRGETQYF. The CDR3, as DNA: TGTGCTAGCAGCCGGGGAGAGACCCAGTACTTC. The V gene is TRBV7-7, the J gene TRBJ2-5, with D perhaps matching TRBD2 (5 bases). Germline assignment: CDR1 SSHAT and CDR2 FNYEAQ (reference sequence). This CDR3 has 11 residues.

This sequence joins TRBV5-6 and TRBJ1-1; no clear D. The germline V gene encodes CDR1 SGHDT and CDR2 YYEEEE. Trimming shortened V by 0 bases and J by 5 bases, and 17 bases separated the two germline ends. This CDR3 contains 16 residues. The CDR3 here is CASSLAGDQAWTEAFF. CDR3 DNA sequence: TGTGCCAGCAGCTTGGCAGGCGACCAGGCGTGGACTGAAGCTTTCTTT.

The rearrangement joins TRBV27 to TRBJ2-7; the D gene is possibly TRBD1 (5 bases). The germline CDR1 and CDR2 sequences are MNHEY and SMNVEV (reference sequence). Trimming pared 2 bases from V and 3 bases from J, leaving 8 bases between. This CDR3 has 13 amino acids. This CDR3 is CASSLRQSYEQYF. The CDR3 DNA is TGTGCCAGCAGTTTAAGACAGAGCTACGAGCAGTACTTC.

The chain recombines TRBV28 with TRBJ1-3; 8 bases agree with TRBD1. The CDR3 consists of 17 residues. Germline-derived CDR1 and CDR2 are MDHEN and SYDVKM. V shed 5 bases, J shed 0 bases, and the junction held 9 bases outside the gene matches. In DNA, the CDR3 is TGTGCCAGCAGTCCCAGGGACAGGTACAGCTCTGGAAACACCATATATTTT. It is translated as CASSPRDRYSSGNTIYF.

Points on this clone: Different DNA sequences within this sample yield the same CDR3. The chain has TRBV5-1 and TRBJ1-3; D gene ambiguous. CDR1 and CDR2 from the germline V gene are SGHRS and YFSETQ. Deletions cut 0 bases from V and 4 bases from J, with 5 bases between. The CDR3 sequence is 13 residues long. The CDR3 region is CASSLGQGNTIYF. In DNA, the CDR3 is TGCGCCAGCAGCTTGGGGCAGGGAAACACCATATATTTT.

The chain combines TRBV4-2 with TRBJ2-1, with D perhaps matching TRBD2 (5 bases). Germline loops: CDR1 LGHNA, CDR2 YNFKEQ. The CDR3 runs 15 residues. V dropped 1 base and J dropped 2 bases, with 9 bases sitting between them. CDR3 coding DNA: TGTGCCAGCAGCCAAGTAACGGGAACCTACAATGAGCAGTTCTTC. This encodes CASSQVTGTYNEQFF.

The chain carries TRBV4-1 and TRBJ2-1; TRBD2 aligns across 12 bases. The V gene end was trimmed by 4 bases and the J gene end by 4 bases; junction bases not matched to a gene: 8. Germline V lookup: CDR1 MGHRA, CDR2 YSYEKL. The CDR3 loop spans 17 amino acids. The CDR3 loop reads CASSPYPSGRGYNEQFF. Here the CDR3 DNA reads TGCGCCAGCAGCCCATACCCTAGCGGGAGGGGATACAATGAGCAGTTCTTC.

The rearrangement joins TRBV30 to TRBJ1-3; D gene uncertain. This CDR3 contains 15 residues. Trimming cost V 2 bases and J 3 bases, with 14 bases left between them. Germline V gene sequence: CDR1 GTSNPN, CDR2 SVGIG (reference sequence). The CDR3 sequence is CAWSRRPGDGNTIYF. The CDR3 region has the DNA TGTGCCTGGAGTCGGCGGCCCGGAGATGGAAACACCATATATTTT.

This clone was recorded only once. The V and J genes are TRBV24-1 and TRBJ1-5; D perhaps matches TRBD1 (6 bases). The V and J ends lost 4 bases and 1 base respectively, with 7 bases between them. The CDR3 has 14 residues. Germline values: CDR1 KGHDR, CDR2 SFDVKD. The CDR3 protein is CATSDRGSNQPQHF. The CDR3 DNA is TGTGCCACCAGTGACAGGGGAAGCAATCAGCCCCAGCATTTT.

J is TRBJ1-1 and V is TRBV24-1; 8 bases map to TRBD1. V was clipped by 10 bases and J by 4 bases; unmatched bases: 13. There are 15 residues in the CDR3. CDR1 KGHDR and CDR2 SFDVKD come from the germline V gene. As DNA, the CDR3 is TGTGCCACTAAGGCATCACAGGGGGTCGGCACTGAAGCTTTCTTT. It codes for CATKASQGVGTEAFF.

This rearrangement joins TRBV19 to TRBJ2-7, with 7 bases fitting TRBD1. V gave up 8 bases and J gave up 1 base; unmatched junction bases: 11. The CDR3 contains 15 residues. In germline, CDR1 is LNHDA, CDR2 SQIVND (reference sequence). The CDR3: CASYTLRGKSYEQYF. Written as DNA, the CDR3 is TGTGCCAGTTACACCCTCAGGGGGAAATCCTACGAGCAGTACTTC.